This T cell receptor beta chain originates from a study of T cell responses to AZD1222 COVID-19 vaccine. Study results and limitations: Baseline seropositives among AZD1222 recipients totaled only 5 to 7. Clonal diversity was possibly underestimated, and white British individuals and females predominated among donors. Vaccination with two AZD1222 doses was followed by a rise in Spike-specific TCR breadth and depth.

About this clone itself: Antigen specificity is unknown.

Libraries were prepared by immunoSEQ multiplex PCR; TCRdb keeps only in-frame clonotypes and omits some of them. The sample has over 100,000 clones, around 94% seen once; the top ten hold roughly 7.2%. Germline loops: CDR1 SGHRS, CDR2 YFSETQ. This CDR3 contains 18 residues. The V gene end was trimmed by 3 bases and the J gene end by 5 bases; junction bases not matched to a gene: 11. The chain has TRBV5-1 and TRBJ2-2; the match to TRBD1 covers 12 bases. The clonotype comes from an adult in good health. The sample here was peripheral blood, taken on day 0 of AZD1222 vaccination. The CDR3 DNA sequence: TGCGCCAGCAGCTCGGAACCCGGGACAGGGGGCCGGACCGGGGAGCTGTTTTTT. It encodes CASSSEPGTGGRTGELFF.